This TCR beta chain originates from a study of blood T cell repertoires in COVID-19. The overall study: The samples span acute and convalescent COVID-19 from the United States, Italy and Spain. Sample material is recorded as cDNA or gDNA derived from T cells, B-cell-depleted T cells, or PBMCs.

Authors' data handling: Amplification with reference gene primers provided the estimates of nucleated cell counts. Using immunoSEQ multiplex PCR, the repertoire was profiled, and TCRdb retains in-frame clones only, with some absent. That table supplies the V and J calls and clone size; D and trimming were determined from the DNA. Altogether 30,000 to 35,000 clones are present, around 92% being singletons, with the ten largest covering about 0.55%. The sequencing sample was made of peripheral blood. The receptor's source is a woman in her 40s with active or convalescent COVID-19.

The CDR3 bases are TGTGCCAGCCTCCGAGGGACAGGACCTACTGGGCCCCAGCATTTT. Residues: CASLRGTGPTGPQHF. The chain uses TRBV6-5 and TRBJ1-5; 8 nucleotides agree with TRBD1. The CDR3 extends over 15 amino acids. Trimming took 8 bases from V and 9 from J; bases not matched to a gene: 15. Germline V gene sequence: CDR1 MNHEY, CDR2 SVGAGI.